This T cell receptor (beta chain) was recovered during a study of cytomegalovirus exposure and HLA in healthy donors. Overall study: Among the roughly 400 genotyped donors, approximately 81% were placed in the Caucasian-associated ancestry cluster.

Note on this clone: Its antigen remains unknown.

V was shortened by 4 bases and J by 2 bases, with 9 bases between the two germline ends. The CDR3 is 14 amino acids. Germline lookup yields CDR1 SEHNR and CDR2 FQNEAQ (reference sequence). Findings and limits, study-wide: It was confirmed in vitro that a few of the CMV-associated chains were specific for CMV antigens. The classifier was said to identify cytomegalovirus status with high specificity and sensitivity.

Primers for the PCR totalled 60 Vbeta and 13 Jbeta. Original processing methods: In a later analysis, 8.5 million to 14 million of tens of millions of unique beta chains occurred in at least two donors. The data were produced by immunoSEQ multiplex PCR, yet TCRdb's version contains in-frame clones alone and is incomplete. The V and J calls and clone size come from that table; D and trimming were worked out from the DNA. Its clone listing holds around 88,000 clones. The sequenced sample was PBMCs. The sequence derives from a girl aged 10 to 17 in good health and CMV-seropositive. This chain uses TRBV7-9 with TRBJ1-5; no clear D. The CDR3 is CASSSGTGNQPQHF. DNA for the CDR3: TGTGCCAGCAGCTCAGGAACCGGCAATCAGCCCCAGCATTTT.